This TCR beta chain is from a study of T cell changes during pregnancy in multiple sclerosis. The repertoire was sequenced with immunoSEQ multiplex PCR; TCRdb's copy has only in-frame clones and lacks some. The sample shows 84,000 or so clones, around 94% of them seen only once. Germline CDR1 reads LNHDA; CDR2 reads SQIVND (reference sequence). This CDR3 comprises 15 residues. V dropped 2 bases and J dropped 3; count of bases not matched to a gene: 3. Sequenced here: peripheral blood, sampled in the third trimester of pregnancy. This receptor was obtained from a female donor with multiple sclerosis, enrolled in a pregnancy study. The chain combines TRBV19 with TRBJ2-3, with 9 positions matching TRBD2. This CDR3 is CASSIWGLATDTQYF. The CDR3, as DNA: TGTGCCAGTAGTATATGGGGACTAGCTACAGATACGCAGTATTTT.